This T cell receptor (beta chain) stems from a study of CD8+ T cells in alopecia areata. This CDR3 spans 16 amino acids. Germline CDR1 PRHDT, CDR2 FYEKMQ (reference sequence). Trimming removed 5 bases from V and 1 base from J; junction bases left unmatched: 9. Treatment of the sample: oral pan-JAK inhibitor, 5-10 mg twice daily. Reverse transcription of extracted RNA yielded cDNA, which provided the sequencing template. Profiling relied on immunoSEQ multiplex PCR, and the TCRdb table lists in-frame clones only, not all of them. The table includes more than 85,000 clones, under 70% detected once. This clonotype was sampled from a human donor with alopecia areata. The chain employs TRBV13 and TRBJ2-7, with TRBD1 matching over 9 bases. The sample was CD8+ T cells sorted from blood, taken at week 4, from a patient treated with tofacitinib. The CDR3: CASSRFDRGGSYEQYF. The DNA of the CDR3 is TGTGCCAGCAGCCGATTCGACAGGGGGGGATCCTACGAGCAGTACTTC. Looking up the rest from reference TRBV13 and TRBJ2-7 gives the full variable domain: AAGVIQSPRHLIKEKRETATLKCYPIPRHDTVYWYQQGPGQDPQFLISFYEKMQSDKGSIPDRFSAQQFSDYHSELNMSSLELGDSALYFCASSRFDRGGSYEQYFGPGTRLTVT.